This TCR beta chain was captured in a study of T cell responses to AZD1222 COVID-19 vaccine. Points from the study as a whole: CD4 TCRs associated with vaccination spanned spike, dominating at 160-218 and 743-854. White British people made up most donors, females outnumbered males, and clonal diversity was possibly underestimated.

Timing groups of about 4 and about 12 weeks for second doses were pooled. Assay: immunoSEQ multiplex PCR; the TCRdb copy retains only in-frame clones and omits some. This table has roughly 14,000 clones, about 87% appearing once. Note on this clone: The antigen is undetermined.

The CDR3 consists of 13 residues. CDR1 is SGHAT, CDR2 FQNNGV, per germline. Deletions cut 5 bases from V and 0 bases from J, with 7 bases between. The chain uses TRBV11-2 and TRBJ1-1, with no clear D. Sequenced material: peripheral blood, taken 28 days after the second AZD1222 dose. This receptor was taken from an adult who received the AZD1222 COVID-19 vaccine. As DNA, the CDR3 is TGTGCCAGCAGCGGATCTATGAACACTGAAGCTTTCTTT. The encoded protein is CASSGSMNTEAFF.